The clone carrying this TCR beta chain occurred a few times. What it binds is not known. These data belong to a study of blood T cells in healthy people across ages. The study, taken as a whole, reports: Diversity was estimated from one million T cells, and these estimates were considered underestimates.

Primed by a sample-barcoded 5' primer and a J-beta primer mix, a second PCR proceeded for 7 to 11 cycles. One entry per CDR3 protein, called by TCRdb with MiXCR from the 5' RACE reads. This table has 1.5 million to 1.8 million distinct CDR3 sequences, around 40% appearing once. The CDR3 covers 15 residues. Trimming removed 5 bases at V and 1 base at J, with 14 bases between. The rearrangement uses TRBV12-3 or TRBV12-4 and TRBJ2-5; D is ambiguous. The origin of this receptor is a woman aged 18-29 years in good health. Sample: blood. CDR3 residues: CASSPSPVRQETQYF. The CDR3 DNA reads TGTGCCAGCAGTCCATCCCCTGTTCGCCAAGAGACCCAGTACTTC.